This TCR beta chain derives from a study of long-term antiretroviral therapy in people with HIV (dated by TCRdb to 2021 to 2024). For context, the study as a whole: The earliest samples were collected roughly a decade before the 2015 WHO recommendation for immediate ART, at a time when ART was usually postponed until CD4 counts fell. No cross-contamination during QIAcube processing was seen in test extractions of a monoclonal T-cell line run alongside roughly 35 polyclonal samples. Among the 30 or so participants with HIV, about a dozen were female. Whether ART initiation and durable HIV suppression were associated with changes in peripheral blood TRB repertoire composition and diversity was tested in a retrospective serial study. A total of about 190 cryopreserved PBMC samples were contributed to the cohort by 30 adults with confirmed HIV infection, with samples collected serially over a mean of approximately six years (range 1-12).

Inclusion was restricted to participants for whom at least one PBMC sample before ART initiation and at least two post-ART samples were available. All participants with HIV were treated in the United States of America. Cryopreserved samples of about 0.95-11 million PBMC were thawed and washed before DNA extraction. At the time of the earliest PBMC sample, participants with HIV were aged between about 23 and 54 years. Per participant, PBMC samples came from 1-4 timepoints prior to ART initiation and 2-8 timepoints following ART initiation, for a median of 7 samples. Serial HIV viral load, CD4+ T-cell count, ART history and demographic data were obtained for every participant. A Qiagen kit on a QIAcube was used to extract genomic DNA from unsorted PBMC, with samples processed in batches of 12. General conclusions and limits of the study: Because PBMC availability was limited, only the TCR beta chain was sequenced, with no alpha chain pairing. Inferences about post-ART repertoire changes were limited because no data were available on ART adherence, viral resistance or therapy changes. Expanded TRB clones identified before ART initiation dominated the repertoire across all time points, though the dominance fluctuated and decreased in many PLHIV after ART. The samples were dated from 2004 to 2017, and the ART regimens that were used may be less effective than current ART regimens. Because pre-ART samples had limited cell numbers, unsorted PBMC were profiled rather than sorted CD4+ and CD8+ T cells. HIV repertoires had narrower CDR3 length ranges than controls, and the network structure suggested an antigen-experienced repertoire that shifted only slightly toward naive after ART. A significant increase in TRB diversity was found to be associated with ART initiation, although TRB diversity was observed to remain significantly below that of transplant donor controls even after long-term ART.

V is cut back by 2 bases and J by 2 bases, with 5 bases in the junction unmatched. Taken from cysteine to phenylalanine, the CDR3 has 18 residues. Just CDR3 DNA is preserved here, 54 bases in frame from base 1. CDR1 WSHSY and CDR2 SAAADI are derived from the germline V gene. The immunoSEQ hsTCRB v3.0 assay was used at survey level resolution for TRB variable region sequencing. The targeted TRB sequencing depth was roughly 40,000-55,000 T-cell genomes per sample. An Illumina MiSeq with a v3 150-cycle kit was used to sequence the pooled TRB libraries. The study's processing was this. Repertoire analysis was performed in R inside a reproducible Nextflow workflow that covered QC, data transformation and analysis. Custom analyses were implemented in LymphoSeq2, an R package for AIRR-Seq data exploration. A few samples that yielded fewer than 5000 total TRB sequences were excluded, so that approximately 170 HIV repertoires were analyzed. Among the 190 or so HIV repertoires that were kept, 59 were collected before ART initiation and under 150 were collected after ART initiation. Repertoires were downsampled to 5000 TRB nucleotide sequences, with summary statistics averaged over 100 downsampling iterations. Only TRB sequences with CDR3 regions of at least seven amino acids were retained for analysis. Two measures captured diversity: a Shannon entropy-derived clonality score and the Gini coefficient. In the repertoire networks, any two of the top 5000 CDR3 amino acid sequences were connected whenever the two sequences differed by an edit distance of one. For TRB CDR3 amino acid sequences, antigen specificity groups and MHC restriction were predicted with GLIPH2. CDR3 amino acid sequences were matched against VDJdb and McPAS-TCR to flag known CMV, EBV, HIV or tissue antigen associations. Pre-ART, post-ART and control groups were compared with Wilcoxon signed-rank tests and Holm-Bonferroni correction. Imported from immuneACCESS, the table was reduced by TCRdb to in-frame sequences with V and J called. These copies leave out some clones; in studies compared against another copy, an unresolved V gene accounts for under half, and the cause of the remainder is not known. The V and J calls and clone size are taken from that table; D and trimming were inferred from the DNA. In this sample the table shows fewer than 45,000 clones, about 80% of which occur a single time. The ten largest clones add up to 5.8% of the sample.

Worth noting for this clone: Its antigen is currently not known. Per-nucleotide qualities are absent, and no much larger clonotype sits a single base away.

Sequencing was performed on unsorted PBMCs, taken 3.4 years after starting antiretroviral therapy. The chain is assembled from TRBV10-2 and TRBJ2-1, and 14 junction bases match TRBD2. The clonotype comes from a man younger than 40 with HIV. The CDR3 reads CASSEPTSGRVPYNEQFF. The DNA sequence follows: TGCGCCAGCAGTGAGCCGACTAGCGGGAGGGTCCCCTACAATGAGCAGTTCTTC.